What follows describes a single TCR beta chain. The antigen it recognizes is unknown. Base-call qualities are not available, and no considerably larger clone is one nucleotide away. Deletion took 3 bases off V and 4 bases off J, with a span of 21 bases between the germline ends. CDR1 and CDR2 are drawn from the germline V gene (reference sequence): GTSNPN, SVGIG. The CDR3 goes from the cysteine to the phenylalanine over 16 residues. The CDR3 DNA has 48 bases and is translated from base 1. The immunoSEQ assay amplified TCRB CDR3 regions from around 2.1 micrograms of genomic DNA, or from all available DNA when less than that amount was available. Multiplex PCR used 60 forward primers for TCR V beta segments and 13 reverse primers for J beta segments. Synthetic control templates were spiked into each sample at limiting dilution to estimate reads per starting template. The Illumina HiSeq System generated 87 bp sequencing reads. The published analysis was carried out like this. PCR and sequencing errors were removed by a nearest neighbor algorithm that merged closely related sequences. TCR overlap was defined as the percentage of unique tumor TCR beta sequences that were also present in the same patient's peripheral blood. TCRdb holds this immuneACCESS table with in-frame rearrangements only. Some clones are missing; in checked studies, unresolved V genes explain under half, and the rest has no known cause. For V, J and clone size, that table is used; D and trimming come from the DNA. The sample table records about 94,000 clones; approximately 84% of these occur just once. About 5.5% of the sample is taken by the ten largest.

The sample originates from a study of glioma-infiltrating T cells after dendritic cell vaccination (dated by TCRdb to between 2015 and 2016). For the study in its entirety: The cohort comprised around 15 glioblastoma patients from Phase I and II dendritic cell vaccination trials, 9 newly diagnosed and 6 with recurrent disease. Autologous tumor lysate-pulsed dendritic cell vaccination was administered to the patients between the early 2000s and the early 2010s. To make the vaccine, monocyte-derived dendritic cells were cultured for under eight days with IL-4 and GM-CSF and then pulsed overnight with autologous tumor lysate. Each patient was given three intradermal dendritic cell vaccine injections, spaced two weeks apart, in the arm below the axilla. Deep sequencing of TCR beta CDR3 regions was used to quantify tumor-infiltrating lymphocyte content and compare tumor and blood repertoires in dendritic cell-vaccinated glioblastoma patients. Survival after dendritic cell vaccination was correlated with TCR sequencing metrics, such as TIL content and the overlap between tumor and blood repertoires.

In the paper's terms, the time point label means: after dendritic cell vaccination, including at tumor progression/relapse. To be selected, patients needed enough residual fresh-frozen tumor tissue and more than two years of available survival data. None of the glioblastoma patients carried an isocitrate dehydrogenase mutation, although molecular status otherwise varied. PBMC were collected before vaccination, two weeks after the third vaccination, and at tumor progression if progression occurred. The Qiagen DNeasy Blood extraction Kit was used for extraction of genomic DNA. Overall results and qualifications from the work: The cohort was small and heterogeneous, only a few patients had full blood and tumor sets, and even fewer had initial-recurrent tumor pairs. TCR clonality showed no direct relationship with survival, which suggests that a diverse polyclonal response may matter. The three-group TCR overlap response model was described as speculative and requiring prospective validation. Longer time to progression and overall survival after dendritic cell vaccination were predicted by higher estimated pretreatment TIL content.

Sequenced material: blood, taken after dendritic cell vaccination. The V and J genes are TRBV30 and TRBJ2-5, with TRBD1 as a weak D call on 5 bases. The receptor comes from a human donor with glioblastoma. The DNA reads as follows: TGTGCCTGGAGGGTAGGATGGCAGGGATTGAGAGAGACCCAGTACTTC. Its amino acids are CAWRVGWQGLRETQYF.